This entry lists 3 T cell receptor beta chains sequenced from one sample in a study of cytomegalovirus exposure and HLA in healthy donors. A multiplex PCR was run with 60 Vbeta primers and 13 Jbeta primers. Profiled with immunoSEQ multiplex PCR; TCRdb holds only in-frame clones, not every one. This sample's table has 50,000 to 75,000 clones. Sample: PBMCs. The receptors were gathered from a woman younger than 30 in good health and CMV-seronegative.

The chain combines TRBV11-1 with TRBJ1-1; the D gene is possibly TRBD1 (6 bases). CDR1 SGHAT and CDR2 FQDESV come from the germline V gene (reference sequence). The CDR3 is 13 amino acids. V was pared by 6 bases and J by 1 base, with 9 bases between. CDR3 in DNA: TGTGCCAGCAGTTTGACAGGGAACACTGAAGCTTTCTTT. It specifies CASSLTGNTEAFF.

V is TRBV2 and J is TRBJ2-6, with TRBD2 as a possible D gene (6 bases). The CDR3 runs 17 residues. Germline CDR1 SNHLY, CDR2 FYNNEI. With 6 bases removed from V and 0 bases from J, the gap between germline ends came to 15 bases. The CDR3 loop reads CASRGGRVASGANVLTF. The CDR3 DNA follows: TGTGCCAGCAGGGGGGGACGGGTGGCCTCTGGGGCCAACGTCCTGACTTTC.

V gene TRBV19 combines with J gene TRBJ1-3; D unresolved. CDR3 length: 13 residues. Germline loops: CDR1 LNHDA, CDR2 SQIVND (reference sequence). The V gene lost 8 bases and the J gene lost 0 bases, with 8 bases spanning the gap. This CDR3 reads CASENGSGNTIYF. The CDR3 nucleotides are TGTGCCAGTGAAAACGGCTCTGGAAACACCATATATTTT.